The present entry profiles one T cell receptor (beta chain) with its context. This clone's antigen is unknown. Per-nucleotide qualities are absent, and no much larger clonotype sits a single base away. The data belong to a study of neoadjuvant nivolumab and ipilimumab in lung cancer (dated by TCRdb to between 2020 and 2021). Notes on the research overall: Intravenous nivolumab was dosed at 3 mg/kg on days 1, 15 and 29, and in the combination arm ipilimumab 1 mg/kg was added on day 1 only. For each study arm, the primary endpoint of the trial was the rate of major pathologic response (MPR) in the intention-to-treat population. The trial treated 44 patients with operable NSCLC: about 23 were randomized to nivolumab monotherapy and around 21 to nivolumab plus ipilimumab. The study compared TCR repertoires in pretherapy (baseline) peripheral blood with TCR repertoires in tumors resected at surgery after neoadjuvant immune checkpoint blockade. Matched pretherapy and resected tumor pairs were analyzed for seven patients: four treated with nivolumab and three with nivolumab plus ipilimumab. The full study reports these points: TCR sequencing was performed in a small number of samples. No significant correlation was found between TCR clonality and pathologic tumor regression, and only one major-pathologic-response sample was available for the clonality analysis. Compared with tumor-adjacent uninvolved lung, resected tumors had greater TCR richness and clonality, and increases showed up in more of the dual-therapy-treated tumors. A positive correlation was observed between pretherapy blood TCR richness and richness in tumors resected after neoadjuvant therapy (Spearman R of about 0.8). From pretherapy to surgery, tumor T-cell richness and clonality increased in three of three dual-therapy tumors but in only two of four nivolumab-treated tumors.

Reading from cysteine to phenylalanine, the CDR3 counts 16 amino acids. The kept DNA is CDR3 alone, 48 bases in frame from the first base. V loses 2 bases at its end and J loses 2 bases; junction bases beyond the gene matches: 5. CDR1 MNHEY and CDR2 SVGAGI were looked up in the germline V gene. The time point label on this specimen signifies: at surgical resection after neoadjuvant nivolumab +/- ipilimumab. Samples were obtained from the phase 2 randomized NEOSTAR trial, in which neoadjuvant nivolumab or nivolumab plus ipilimumab followed by surgery was tested in operable NSCLC. The method was the immunoSEQ multiplex PCR assay. The original methods were these. Repertoires were summarized in terms of richness and clonality, and significantly expanded and contracted clones between pre- and post-therapy samples were identified. Entries here come from immuneACCESS through TCRdb and include only in-frame sequences with V and J called. Some clones fail to appear in such tables; in the studies checked, an unresolved V gene covers under half of the shortfall, and the cause of the remainder is unknown. D and trimming were read from the DNA, whereas the V and J calls and clone size are those reported in that table. In all, the sample holds about 7,700 clones, and 89% of those were seen once. Roughly 2.3% of the sample lies in the top ten.

This sample comprised tumor tissue, obtained after neoadjuvant nivolumab, alone or with ipilimumab, at or shortly before surgery. The sequence derives from an adult with non-small cell lung cancer. Some clones in this sample may be carry-over from other donors' samples. The chain is made from TRBV6-5 and TRBJ2-1, with TRBD1 identical over 8 junction bases. The encoded CDR3 is CASSYAGTGPYNEQFF. The bases read TGTGCCAGCAGTTACGCCGGGACAGGCCCCTACAATGAGCAGTTCTTC.